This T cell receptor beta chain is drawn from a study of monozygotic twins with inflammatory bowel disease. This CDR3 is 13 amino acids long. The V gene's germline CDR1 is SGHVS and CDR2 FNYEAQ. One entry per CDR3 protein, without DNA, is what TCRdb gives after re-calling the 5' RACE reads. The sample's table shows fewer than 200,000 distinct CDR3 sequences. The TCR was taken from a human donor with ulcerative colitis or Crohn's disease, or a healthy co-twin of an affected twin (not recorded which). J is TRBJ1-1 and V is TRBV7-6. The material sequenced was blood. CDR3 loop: CASSRTSNTEAFF.